This T cell receptor (beta chain) was recovered during a study of identical twins. Germline lookup yields CDR1 SEHNR and CDR2 FQNEAQ (reference sequence). The CDR3 extends over 14 amino acids. Trimming took off 5 bases at V and 2 bases at J, with 13 bases between the two ends. The donor group consisted entirely of healthy Caucasians. Study outcomes and limitations: Invariant MAIT and iNKT cells may have partly biased zero-insertion analyses.

About this clonotype: The antigen remains unidentified.

Template switching introduced a universal primer site, and the cDNA bore unique molecular identifiers. One entry per CDR3 protein results from TCRdb running MiXCR on the 5' RACE reads. Among a few hundred thousand distinct CDR3 sequences listed, under 12% were seen once. The TCR sequence derives from a man aged 50 or older in good health. The chain couples TRBV7-9 to TRBJ2-7; D possibly corresponds to TRBD2 (6 bases). What was sequenced was memory T cells sorted from blood. Here the CDR3 DNA reads TGTGCCAGCAGCCCCGGAGGGCTGGCCTACGAGCAGTACTTC. This codes for CASSPGGLAYEQYF.